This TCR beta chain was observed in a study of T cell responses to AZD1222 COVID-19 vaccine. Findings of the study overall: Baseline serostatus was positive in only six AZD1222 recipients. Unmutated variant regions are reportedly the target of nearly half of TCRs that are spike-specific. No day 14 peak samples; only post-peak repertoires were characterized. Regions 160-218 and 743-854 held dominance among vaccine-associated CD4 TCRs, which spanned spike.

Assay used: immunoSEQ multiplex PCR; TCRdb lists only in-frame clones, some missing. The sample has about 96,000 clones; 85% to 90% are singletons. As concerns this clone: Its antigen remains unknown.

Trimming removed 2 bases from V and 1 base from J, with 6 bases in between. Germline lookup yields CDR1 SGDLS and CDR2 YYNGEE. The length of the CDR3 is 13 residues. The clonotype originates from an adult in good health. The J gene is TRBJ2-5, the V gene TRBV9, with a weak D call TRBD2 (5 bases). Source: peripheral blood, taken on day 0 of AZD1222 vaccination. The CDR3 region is CASSVSAQETQYF. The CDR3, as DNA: TGTGCCAGCAGCGTTAGCGCCCAAGAGACCCAGTACTTC.